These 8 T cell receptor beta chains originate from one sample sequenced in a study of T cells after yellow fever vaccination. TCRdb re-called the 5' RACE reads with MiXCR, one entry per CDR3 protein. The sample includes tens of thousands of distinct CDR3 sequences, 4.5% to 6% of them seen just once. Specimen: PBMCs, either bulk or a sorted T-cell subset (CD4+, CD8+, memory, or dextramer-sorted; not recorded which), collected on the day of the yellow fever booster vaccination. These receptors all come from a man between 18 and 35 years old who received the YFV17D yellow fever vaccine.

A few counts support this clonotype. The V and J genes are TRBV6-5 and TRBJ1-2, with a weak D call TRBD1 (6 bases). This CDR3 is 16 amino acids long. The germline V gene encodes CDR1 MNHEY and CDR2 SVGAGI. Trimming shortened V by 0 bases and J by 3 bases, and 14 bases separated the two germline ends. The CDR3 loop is CASSYSVGAQHYGYTF. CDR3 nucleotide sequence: TGTGCCAGCAGTTACTCGGTGGGGGCCCAGCACTATGGCTACACCTTC.

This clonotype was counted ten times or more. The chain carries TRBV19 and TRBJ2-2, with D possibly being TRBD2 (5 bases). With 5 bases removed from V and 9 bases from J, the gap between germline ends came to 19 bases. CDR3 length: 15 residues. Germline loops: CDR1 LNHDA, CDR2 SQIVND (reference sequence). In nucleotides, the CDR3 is TGTGCCAGTAGTCACGAACTTAGCGAGCGCCGGGAGCTGTTTTTT. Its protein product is CASSHELSERRELFF.

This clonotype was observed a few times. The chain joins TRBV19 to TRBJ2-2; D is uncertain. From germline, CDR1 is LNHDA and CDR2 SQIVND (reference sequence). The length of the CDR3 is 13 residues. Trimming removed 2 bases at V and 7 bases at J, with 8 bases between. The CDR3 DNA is TGTGCCAGTAGTATAATGGCCGGCGGGGAGCTGTTTTTT. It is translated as CASSIMAGGELFF.

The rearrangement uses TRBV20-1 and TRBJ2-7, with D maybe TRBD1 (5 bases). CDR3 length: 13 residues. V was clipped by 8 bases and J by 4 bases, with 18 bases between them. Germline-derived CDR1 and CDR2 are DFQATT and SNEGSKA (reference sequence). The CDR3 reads CSPLDTRRYEQYF. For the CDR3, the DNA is TGCAGTCCCCTGGACACGCGGCGTTACGAGCAGTACTTC.

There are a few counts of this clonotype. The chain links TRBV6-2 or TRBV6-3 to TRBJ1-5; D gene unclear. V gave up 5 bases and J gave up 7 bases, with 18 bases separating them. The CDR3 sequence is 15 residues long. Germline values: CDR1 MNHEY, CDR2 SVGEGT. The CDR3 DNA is TGTGCCAGCAGTCTTGTGACGCTTTTGGGGCAGCCCCAGCATTTT. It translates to CASSLVTLLGQPQHF.

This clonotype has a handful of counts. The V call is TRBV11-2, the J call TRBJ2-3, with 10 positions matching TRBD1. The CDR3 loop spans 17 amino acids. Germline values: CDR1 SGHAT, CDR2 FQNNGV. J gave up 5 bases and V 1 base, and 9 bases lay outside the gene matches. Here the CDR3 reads CASSLGLGQGRRDTQYF. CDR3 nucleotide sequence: TGTGCCAGCAGCTTAGGTTTGGGACAGGGGAGGAGAGATACGCAGTATTTT. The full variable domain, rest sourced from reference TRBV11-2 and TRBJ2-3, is EAGVAQSPRYKIIEKRQSVAFWCNPISGHATLYWYQQILGQGPKLLIQFQNNGVVDDSQLPKDRFSAERLKGVDSTLKIQPAKLEDSAVYLCASSLGLGQGRRDTQYFGPGTRLTVL.

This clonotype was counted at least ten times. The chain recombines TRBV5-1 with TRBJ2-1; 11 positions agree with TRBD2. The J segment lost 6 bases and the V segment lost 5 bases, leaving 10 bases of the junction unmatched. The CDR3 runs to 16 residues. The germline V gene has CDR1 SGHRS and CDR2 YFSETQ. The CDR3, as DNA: TGCGCCAGCAGTCCGGCTGATAGCGGGGGGGCCAATGAGCAGTTCTTC. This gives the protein CASSPADSGGANEQFF.

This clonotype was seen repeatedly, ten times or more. The CDR3 protein is CASSARTSGGRAGELFF. CDR3 nucleotide sequence: TGTGCCAGCAGCGCCCGGACTAGCGGGGGTAGGGCCGGGGAGCTGTTTTTT. This chain connects TRBV7-6 to TRBJ2-2, with 13 bases matching TRBD2. The V segment lost 5 bases and the J segment 6 bases; nucleotides outside the gene matches: 9. Germline-derived CDR1 and CDR2 are SGHVS and FNYEAQ. This CDR3 is 17 amino acids long.